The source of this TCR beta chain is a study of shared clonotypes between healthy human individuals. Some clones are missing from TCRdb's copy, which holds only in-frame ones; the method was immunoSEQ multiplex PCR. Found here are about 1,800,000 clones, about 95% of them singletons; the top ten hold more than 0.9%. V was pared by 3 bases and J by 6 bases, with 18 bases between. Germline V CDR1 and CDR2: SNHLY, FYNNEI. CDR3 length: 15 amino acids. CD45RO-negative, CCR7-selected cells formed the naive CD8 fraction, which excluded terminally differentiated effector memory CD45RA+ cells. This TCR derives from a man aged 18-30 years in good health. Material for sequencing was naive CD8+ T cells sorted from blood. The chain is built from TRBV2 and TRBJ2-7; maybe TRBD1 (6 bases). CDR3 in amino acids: CASSESPVGAIEQYF. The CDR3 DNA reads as TGTGCCAGCAGTGAGTCGCCAGTGGGGGCTATCGAGCAGTACTTC. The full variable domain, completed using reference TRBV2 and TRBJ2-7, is EPEVTQTPSHQVTQMGQEVILRCVPISNHLYFYWYRQILGQKVEFLVSFYNNEISEKSEIFDDQFSVERPDGSNFTLKIRSTKLEDSAMYFCASSESPVGAIEQYFGPGTRLTVT.